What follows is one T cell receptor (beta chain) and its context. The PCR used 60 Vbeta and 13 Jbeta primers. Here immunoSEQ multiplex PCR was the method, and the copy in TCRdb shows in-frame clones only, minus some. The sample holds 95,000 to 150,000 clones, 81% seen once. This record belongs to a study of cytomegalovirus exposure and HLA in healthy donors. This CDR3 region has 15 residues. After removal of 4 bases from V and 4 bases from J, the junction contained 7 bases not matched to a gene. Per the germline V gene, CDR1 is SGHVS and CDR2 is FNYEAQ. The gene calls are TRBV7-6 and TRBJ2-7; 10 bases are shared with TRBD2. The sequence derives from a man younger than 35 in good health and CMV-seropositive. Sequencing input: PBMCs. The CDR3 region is CASSSEREGMYEQYF. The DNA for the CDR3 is TGTGCCAGCAGCTCTGAGCGGGAGGGCATGTACGAGCAGTACTTC.